This T cell receptor beta chain comes out of a study of PD-1 blockade in classical Hodgkin lymphoma. General study findings and limits: The CD4+ diversity rise by C4D1 was clearest in complete responders. The diversity seen at baseline in complete responders resembled that of newly diagnosed patients. Reported findings placed baseline TCR diversity lower in newly diagnosed patients (compared with healthy donors).

Assay used: immunoSEQ multiplex PCR; TCRdb lists only in-frame clones, some missing. The data show approximately 9,300 clones, 60% to 80% seen once. A note on this clone: Its antigen is still unknown.

Every patient was affected by relapse after autologous stem cell transplantation, while exposure to brentuximab vedotin was not uniform. Magnetic negative selection of thawed PBMCs was the method by which CD4+ T cells were purified. Complete response, partial response or progressive disease made up the best responses. The germline CDR1 and CDR2 sequences are SGHRS and YFSETQ. V dropped 4 bases and J dropped 5; count of bases not matched to a gene: 6. The CDR3 loop spans 14 amino acids. The sequencing here drew on CD4+ T cells from blood, taken at baseline. This clonotype originated in a human donor with classical Hodgkin lymphoma. This chain links TRBV5-1 with TRBJ2-5; TRBD2 agrees at 9 bases. The CDR3 reads CASSGGTSYETQYF. CDR3 DNA: TGCGCCAGCAGCGGAGGGACTAGCTATGAGACCCAGTACTTC.